This TCR beta chain emerged from a study of Graves' ophthalmopathy and Graves' hyperthyroidism (dated by TCRdb to 2017 to 2018). In terms of the full investigation: Peripheral blood was collected at initial diagnosis, prior to any treatment. TCR beta repertoire signatures were used to distinguish Graves' ophthalmopathy from Graves' hyperthyroidism and to predict progression to ophthalmopathy. In total, 135 blood samples were TCR-sequenced: 40 to 45 ophthalmopathy, under 80 hyperthyroidism and around 17 hyperthyroidism-to-ophthalmopathy patients. A discovery set of 100 patients (approximately 42 ophthalmopathy, under 65 stable hyperthyroidism) was enrolled to explore V-J signatures distinguishing ophthalmopathy from hyperthyroidism. An independent validation cohort comprised 18 hyperthyroidism patients and about 16 patients who later progressed from hyperthyroidism to ophthalmopathy. In about six hyperthyroidism patients, the T-cell repertoire of thyroid tissue was compared with the T-cell repertoire of blood. Following sampling, methimazole starting at 30 mg daily was administered to hyperthyroidism patients, and high-dose intravenous methylprednisolone was administered to ophthalmopathy patients.

CDR1 LGHDT and CDR2 YNNKEL are derived from the germline V gene (reference sequence). CDR3 length: 14 amino acids, cysteine to phenylalanine. The entry retains the CDR3 DNA only, 42 bases that are in frame from base 1. V is clipped by 3 bases and J by 6 bases, and the sequence between their germline boundaries is 15 bases long. Points the paper makes about the study in general: Most expanded thyroid clonotypes with a frequency above 0.001 also appeared in blood, which suggests that blood repertoires may reflect the immune response in the thyroid. No statistical method was used to set the sample size in advance, and the investigators knew which group each participant was assigned to. In cross-validation, the 13-signature model distinguished ophthalmopathy from stable hyperthyroidism with less than 90% sensitivity and 81% to 82% specificity, while in the test set the corresponding values were roughly 80% and 75%. In validation, the model predicted ophthalmopathy progression with 70.59% sensitivity and approximately 75% specificity; roughly 11 predicted patients were CT-confirmed with GO in a median of around 6 months.

For repertoire sequencing, the TCR beta CDR3 regions were amplified from RNA transcripts. The first round of RT-PCR was done with HTBI primers and the Qiagen OneStep RT-PCR kit, and was followed by a second round of multiplex PCR, then size selection and purification. Libraries were sequenced paired-end with 100 bp reads on an Illumina HiSeq2000. As for the authors' bioinformatics: SOAPnuke was used for read processing, and reads with adapters, uncalled bases, a mean Phred below 15, or no exact constant-primer or identifier match were discarded. COPE v1.2.5 was used to merge the high-quality paired reads. Unique nucleotide sequences were defined as clonotypes and aligned to IMGT TRB V, D and J references using MiTCR v1.1. The analysis was limited to V-J combinations with a frequency above 0.0001, which together covered approximately 99% of repertoires. A TCR clonal expansion and chaos score per V-J combination was defined as the ratio of F50 clonal expansion to chaos observed in the TCRdist matrix. Features were reduced by Welch's t-statistics and random forest to some 13 V-J combinations, which fed a naive Bayes classifier. The Morisita-Horn index was used to measure how similar the thyroid and blood repertoires were. TCRdb reran the public reads through fastp at Q25 and MiXCR, keeping productive beta chains. Records with the same CDR3 protein are collapsed into one entry carrying the most frequent genes and DNA. TCRdb's processing, not the authors', yielded these V and J calls. The sample table contains hundreds of thousands of distinct CDR3 sequences; only one count was recorded for roughly two fifths of them. Of the sample, 40% to 45% is held by the ten largest clones.

The ophthalmopathy patients had moderately to severely active disease, with a Clinical Activity Score of 3 or higher, a NOSPECS grade of 4 or higher, and a disease duration of less than 3 months. Patients with other autoimmune diseases, uncontrolled infections, pregnancy or lactation were excluded from the study. Diagnosis was based on clinical symptoms, serum thyroxine, TRAb, thyroid ultrasound and orbital computed tomography. Using Ficoll-Paque density gradient centrifugation, PBMCs were isolated from 10 ml of fresh peripheral blood. Total RNA was extracted using Trizol reagent, and RNA quality was checked on an Agilent 2100 Bioanalyzer. Comments on this clonotype: The antigen this receptor binds is unknown. No base quality values were provided; no much bigger clone lies one nucleotide off.

This TCR came from an adult man with Graves' ophthalmopathy. Sequenced input: peripheral blood. The chain links TRBV3-1 with TRBJ2-7, and perhaps TRBD1 as D gene, on 7 matching bases. The DNA sequence reads TGTGCCAGCAGCCATTTGGGCCAGGGGGGCGAGCAGTACTTC. This yields the protein CASSHLGQGGEQYF.